Below, 20 T cell receptor beta chains from the same sample are listed, as sequenced in a study of T cells in Graves' hyperthyroidism and ophthalmopathy. The source material, RNA transcripts, was used to amplify TCR beta CDR3 regions. A set of HTBI primers served as the primers for a first-round RT-PCR of the TCR CDR3. TCRdb passed the multiplex PCR reads through MiXCR, listing each CDR3 protein once. The sample holds 350,000 to 500,000 distinct CDR3 sequences; roughly an eighth are singletons and the top ten take about 5%. Sample: blood. The receptors stem from a young woman with Graves' hyperthyroidism.

In this sample, this clonotype turned up a few times. The chain links TRBV7-9 to TRBJ1-2; D is possibly TRBD1 (6 bases). The CDR3 covers 16 residues. Germline lookup yields CDR1 SEHNR and CDR2 FQNEAQ (reference sequence). The ends were cut back, 1 base at V and 3 bases at J, with 15 bases in the middle. The CDR3 DNA reads as TGTGCCAGCAGCTTAGTCCTGGACAGAGAATACTATGGCTACACCTTC. Encoded protein: CASSLVLDREYYGYTF.

This clonotype showed up just a few times. This chain links TRBV29-1 with TRBJ1-4; tentatively, D is TRBD1 (6 bases). V was clipped by 4 bases and J by 7 bases, with 7 bases between them. The CDR3 is 11 amino acids. Germline loops: CDR1 SQVTM, CDR2 ANQGSEA. CDR3: CSVAGAEKLFF. The CDR3 DNA follows: TGCAGCGTTGCAGGGGCTGAAAAACTGTTTTTT.

The chain uses TRBV19 and TRBJ1-5; D is undetermined. CDR3 length: 14 residues. V was trimmed by 4 bases and J by 5 bases, leaving 12 bases between them. Germline V CDR1 and CDR2: LNHDA, SQIVND (reference sequence). CDR3 sequence reads: CASSKGETYQPQHF. CDR3 nucleotides: TGTGCCAGTAGTAAGGGAGAAACCTATCAGCCCCAGCATTTT. The whole variable domain, remainder taken from reference TRBV19 and TRBJ1-5, is DGGITQSPKYLFRKEGQNVTLSCEQNLNHDAMYWYRQDPGQGLRLIYYSQIVNDFQKGDIAEGYSVSREKKESFPLTVTSAQKNPTAFYLCASSKGETYQPQHFGDGTRLSIL.

The sample holds many counts of this clonotype. The CDR3 here is CASSVDSGSSYEQYF. As DNA, the CDR3 is TGTGCCAGCAGCGTGGATAGCGGGAGCTCCTACGAGCAGTACTTC. The V and J genes are TRBV9 and TRBJ2-7; TRBD2 matches 9 bases. Germline CDR1 is SGDLS and CDR2 is YYNGEE. The V segment lost 2 bases and the J segment 0 bases; nucleotides outside the gene matches: 3. This CDR3 contains 15 residues.

This clonotype was counted ten times or more. The chain uses TRBV20-1 and TRBJ1-1; unclear D gene. Trimming removed 1 base from V and 6 bases from J, with 6 bases in between. CDR3 length: 11 amino acids. Germline lookup yields CDR1 DFQATT and CDR2 SNEGSKA (reference sequence). The CDR3 reads CSARVSAEAFF. DNA of the CDR3: TGCAGTGCTAGAGTCTCCGCTGAAGCTTTCTTT.

This clonotype has more than one count but fewer than ten. V and J are TRBV20-1 and TRBJ1-2, with 9 bases aligning to TRBD1. With V trimmed by 4 bases and J by 4 bases, 16 bases remained unmatched. Germline-derived CDR1 and CDR2 are DFQATT and SNEGSKA (reference sequence). The CDR3 is 17 residues long. CDR3 coding DNA: TGCAGTGCTAATATCATTAGGGTACAGGGGGCAAGCTATGGCTACACCTTC. Protein sequence: CSANIIRVQGASYGYTF.

This clonotype was detected ten times or more. The chain combines TRBV18 with TRBJ1-1; maybe TRBD1 (5 bases). The V end was cut by 2 bases, the J end by 1 base, with 11 bases between. Germline V gene lookup returns CDR1 KGHSH and CDR2 LQKENI. This CDR3 spans 15 amino acids. The CDR3 DNA is TGTGCCAGCTCACCAAGACAGAATAGGAACACTGAAGCTTTCTTT. Translated: CASSPRQNRNTEAFF. Variable domain in full (rest from reference TRBV18 and TRBJ1-1): NAGVMQNPRHLVRRRGQEARLRCSPMKGHSHVYWYRQLPEEGLKFMVYLQKENIIDESGMPKERFSAEFPKEGPSILRIQQVVRGDSAAYFCASSPRQNRNTEAFFGQGTRLTVV.

In its sample, this clonotype was seen many times. V is TRBV3-1 and J is TRBJ2-1; the D call may be TRBD1 or TRBD2 (5 bases each). From germline, CDR1 is LGHDT and CDR2 YNNKEL (reference sequence). The V end was cut by 1 base, the J end by 3 bases, with 19 bases between. The length of the CDR3 is 18 residues. CDR3 sequence reads: CASSQVDEGSRGYNEQFF. The CDR3 region has the DNA TGTGCCAGCAGCCAAGTTGACGAGGGATCGAGGGGCTACAATGAGCAGTTCTTC.

This clonotype was counted many times. The rearrangement joins TRBV3-1 to TRBJ1-2; 7 bases line up with TRBD1. J was trimmed by 7 bases and V by 0 bases; bases with no gene match: 5. The length of the CDR3 is 14 residues. Germline V gene data show CDR1 as LGHDT and CDR2 as YNNKEL (reference sequence). The chain's CDR3 is CASSQDSRGLGYTF. CDR3 DNA sequence: TGTGCCAGCAGCCAAGATTCAAGGGGGCTTGGCTACACCTTC. The complete variable domain, with remaining parts taken from reference TRBV3-1 and TRBJ1-2, reads DTAVSQTPKYLVTQMGNDKSIKCEQNLGHDTMYWYKQDSKKFLKIMFSYNNKELIINETVPNRFSPKSPDKAHLNLHINSLELGDSAVYFCASSQDSRGLGYTFGSGTRLTVV.

In its sample, this clonotype was seen many times. The chain joins TRBV20-1 to TRBJ1-1, with 8 positions matching TRBD1. CDR1 is DFQATT, CDR2 SNEGSKA, per germline (reference sequence). This CDR3 has 13 amino acids. Losses at the gene ends were 6 bases for V and 3 bases for J; bases not matched to a gene: 6. This chain's CDR3 is CSAMTGADTEAFF. As DNA, the CDR3 is TGCAGTGCCATGACAGGGGCCGACACTGAAGCTTTCTTT.

This clonotype was counted at least ten times. V gene TRBV5-8 combines with J gene TRBJ2-7; D is possibly TRBD2 (6 bases). The CDR3 covers 12 residues. Germline CDR1 SGHTS, CDR2 YDEGEE. The CDR3 coding sequence is TGTGTAACGCGGAGGGACTCCTACGAGCAGTACTTC. Protein sequence: CVTRRDSYEQYF.

In its sample, this clonotype was seen many times. The chain carries TRBV28 and TRBJ2-7, with 13 bases matching TRBD2. This CDR3 spans 15 amino acids. V was pared by 6 bases and J by 4 bases, with 6 bases of the junction left unmatched. Germline V gene lookup returns CDR1 MDHEN and CDR2 SYDVKM. CDR3 protein: CASSPTSGRRYEQYF. CDR3 in DNA: TGTGCCAGCAGCCCGACTAGCGGGAGGCGGTACGAGCAGTACTTC.

This clonotype was recorded many times. The J gene is TRBJ2-7, the V gene TRBV27; TRBD1 matches 9 bases. The trim removed 5 bases at V and 4 bases at J, leaving 6 bases unmatched. This CDR3 is built from 14 residues. Germline CDR1 and CDR2: MNHEY and SMNVEV (reference sequence). In DNA, the CDR3 is TGTGCCAGCAGTGCACCGGGACAGGGTTACGAGCAGTACTTC. As protein: CASSAPGQGYEQYF.

In regard to this clonotype: Sequence at one end of the junction differs from germline and may be a read error. The chain has TRBV4-1 and TRBJ1-2; 8 nucleotides line up with TRBD1. Germline V lookup: CDR1 MGHRA, CDR2 YSYEKL. The CDR3 has 15 residues. CDR3 DNA sequence: TGCGCCAGCGGCCAGGGGACAGGAACGTGGAATGGCTACACCTTC. Residues: CASGQGTGTWNGYTF.

For the CDR3, the DNA is TGTGCCAGCAGGGACGGGGGGGGCGCGGTTAATGAGCAGTTCTTC. This gives the protein CASRDGGGAVNEQFF. The chain joins TRBV6-9 to TRBJ2-1; 8 bases are a match to TRBD2. Germline V gives CDR1 MNHGY, CDR2 SVAAGI. Trimming at V came to 6 bases and at J to 7 bases, leaving 11 bases not matched to a gene. CDR3 length: 15 amino acids.

This clonotype has a count of ten or more. This chain joins TRBV28 and TRBJ2-1; TRBD2 agrees at 8 bases. V gave up 3 bases and J gave up 7 bases; unmatched junction bases: 5. The CDR3 is 14 residues long. Germline V gene data show CDR1 as MDHEN and CDR2 as SYDVKM. CDR3 loop: CASSFKLAVNEQFF. CDR3 DNA: TGTGCCAGCAGTTTCAAACTAGCGGTAAATGAGCAGTTCTTC. The variable domain in full, completed from reference TRBV28 and TRBJ2-1, reads DVKVTQSSRYLVKRTGEKVFLECVQDMDHENMFWYRQDPGLGLRLIYFSYDVKMKEKGDIPEGYSVSREKKERFSLILESASTNQTSMYLCASSFKLAVNEQFFGPGTRLTVL.

This clonotype has more than one count but fewer than ten. This chain links TRBV7-3 with TRBJ2-7; 7 bases are shared with TRBD2. With V trimmed by 5 bases and J by 9 bases, 16 bases remained unmatched. This CDR3 spans 15 amino acids. Germline-derived CDR1 and CDR2 are SGHTA and FQGTGA. DNA of the CDR3: TGTGCCAGCAGCCACGAACCAGCGGGAACATTTCGGCAGTACTTC. Translated: CASSHEPAGTFRQYF.

This clonotype was seen repeatedly, ten times or more. The chain has TRBV10-3 and TRBJ2-3; D remains unclear. This CDR3 region has 17 residues. Trimming removed 0 bases from V and 2 bases from J, with 15 bases in between. In germline, CDR1 is ENHRY, CDR2 SYGVKD. CDR3 residues: CAISESETHWYTDTQYF. Written as DNA, the CDR3 is TGTGCCATCAGTGAGTCCGAGACCCATTGGTACACAGATACGCAGTATTTT.

This clonotype came up a few times. The gene calls are TRBV3-1 and TRBJ2-5; TRBD2 matches at 11 bases. The junction had 5 bases not matched to a gene; V was cut back by 3 bases and J by 5 bases. Germline-derived CDR1 and CDR2 are LGHDT and YNNKEL (reference sequence). The CDR3 has 15 residues. Here the CDR3 DNA reads TGTGCCAGCAGCCACCACCTAGCGGGAGGCGAGACCCAGTACTTC. Its translation: CASSHHLAGGETQYF.

This clonotype has a count of ten or more. The chain joins TRBV9 to TRBJ2-7; D perhaps matches TRBD2 (6 bases). CDR1 is SGDLS and CDR2 is YYNGEE in the germline V gene. With 5 bases removed from V and 2 bases from J, the gap between germline ends came to 14 bases. There are 14 residues in the CDR3. The CDR3 loop is CASSLGGTTYEQYF. DNA of the CDR3: TGTGCCAGCAGTCTGGGCGGGACCACCTACGAGCAGTACTTC.